Below, 25 T cell receptor beta chains from the same sample are listed, as sequenced in a study of OX40 agonist ivuxolimab in advanced cancers. The table came from immunoSEQ multiplex PCR; TCRdb's copy has only in-frame clones and leaves some out. This sample has approximately 17,000 clones, with approximately 84% found just once. The starting material was CD4+ or CD8+ T cells sorted from blood, obtained in a trial of the OX40 agonist ivuxolimab. These receptors came from an adult with an advanced solid tumor such as melanoma, head and neck, liver or kidney cancer.

This clone is categorized as medium-sized. The CDR3 here is CASSPPGGRREKLFF. CDR3 bases: TGTGCCAGCAGCCCCCCCGGGGGGAGGAGAGAAAAACTGTTTTTT. V and J are TRBV9 and TRBJ1-4; possible D gene TRBD1, 5 bases. The V gene's germline CDR1 is SGDLS and CDR2 YYNGEE. The CDR3 has 15 residues. The V gene lost 4 bases and the J gene lost 8 bases, with 18 bases spanning the gap.

This chain uses TRBV6-1 with TRBJ1-1, with TRBD1 as a possible D gene (6 bases). Per the germline V gene, CDR1 is MNHNS and CDR2 is SASEGT. V lost 5 bases and J 7 bases, leaving 14 bases between the germline ends. The CDR3 is 13 amino acids. The CDR3 sequence is CASSRQEYNEAFF. The DNA for the CDR3 is TGTGCCAGCAGTAGACAGGAGTATAATGAAGCTTTCTTT.

The rearrangement joins TRBV6-1 to TRBJ2-5; possible D gene TRBD2, 6 bases. This CDR3 is 14 amino acids long. Germline V lookup: CDR1 MNHNS, CDR2 SASEGT. The ends were cut back, 1 base at V and 4 bases at J, with 10 bases in the middle. This chain's CDR3 is CASSEVWGVETQYF. Written as DNA, the CDR3 is TGTGCCAGCAGTGAAGTTTGGGGGGTAGAGACCCAGTACTTC.

This clone was seen once. The CDR3 sequence is CASSLGGRTEAFF. DNA of the CDR3: TGTGCCAGCAGTTTAGGGGGAAGGACTGAAGCTTTCTTT. The chain uses TRBV27 and TRBJ1-1, with D perhaps TRBD1 (5 bases). The CDR3 sequence is 13 residues long. Per the germline V gene, CDR1 is MNHEY and CDR2 is SMNVEV (reference sequence). Deletions cut 2 bases from V and 5 bases from J, with 9 bases between.

The V and J genes are TRBV6-5 and TRBJ1-2, with D tentatively TRBD1 (6 bases). CDR3 length equals 15 residues. Germline loops: CDR1 MNHEY, CDR2 SVGAGI. V was trimmed by 0 bases and J by 6 bases, leaving 14 bases between them. CDR3 protein: CASSYSVAGDHGYTF. The CDR3 nucleotides read TGTGCCAGCAGTTACTCGGTCGCAGGGGACCATGGCTACACCTTC.

This chain joins TRBV7-8 and TRBJ2-5, with 9 bases matching TRBD2. The CDR3 consists of 15 residues. Trimming cost V 1 base and J 5 bases; bases outside gene matches: 5. The germline V gene has CDR1 SGHVS and CDR2 FQNEAQ. The CDR3 nucleotides read TGTGCCAGCAGCTTAGGCGGGGGGGCCCGGGAGACCCAGTACTTC. Translated, it gives CASSLGGGARETQYF.

The chain carries TRBV7-6 and TRBJ1-5, with D perhaps matching TRBD1 (5 bases). V dropped 3 bases and J dropped 7 bases, with 10 bases sitting between them. The CDR3 contains 13 residues. Germline lookup yields CDR1 SGHVS and CDR2 FNYEAQ. CDR3 sequence reads: CASSFGTQQPQHF. CDR3 coding DNA: TGTGCCAGCAGCTTTGGGACCCAGCAGCCCCAGCATTTT.

This rearrangement joins TRBV6-5 to TRBJ2-7; 7 nucleotides agree with TRBD2. The V gene's germline CDR1 is MNHEY and CDR2 SVGAGI. J was trimmed by 5 bases and V by 11 bases; bases with no gene match: 9. The CDR3 is made up of 12 amino acids. The chain's CDR3 is CAVAWGGDEQYF. CDR3 sequence (DNA): TGTGCCGTTGCCTGGGGGGGGGACGAGCAGTACTTC.

This rearrangement joins TRBV5-5 to TRBJ1-1; no clear D gene. The germline CDR1 and CDR2 sequences are SGHKS and YYEKEE (reference sequence). The CDR3 is made up of 13 amino acids. Trimming took off 2 bases at V and 0 bases at J, with 5 bases between the two ends. CDR3 sequence: CASSFYMNTEAFF. DNA for the CDR3: TGTGCCAGCAGCTTTTACATGAACACTGAAGCTTTCTTT.

The chain combines TRBV7-9 with TRBJ2-3; 7 positions agree with TRBD1. The CDR3 covers 15 residues. CDR1 SEHNR and CDR2 FQNEAQ come from the germline V gene (reference sequence). V lost 4 bases, J lost 4 bases, and 8 bases stayed unmatched. The CDR3 DNA reads TGTGCCAGCAGCTCTACAGGGGAAAAGCCAGATACGCAGTATTTT. Translation: CASSSTGEKPDTQYF.

This clone was picked up one time. V and J are TRBV19 and TRBJ1-6; D gene ambiguous. The germline V and J ends were trimmed by 3 bases and 7 bases, with 10 bases remaining between them. This CDR3 region has 14 residues. CDR1 LNHDA and CDR2 SQIVND come from the germline V gene (reference sequence). In nucleotides, the CDR3 is TGTGCCAGTAGTATTGGAGCCGAGAATTCACCCCTCCACTTT. Protein: CASSIGAENSPLHF.

This clone has just one count. The V call is TRBV7-9, the J call TRBJ1-1; unclear D gene. Germline V CDR1 and CDR2: SEHNR, FQNEAQ (reference sequence). CDR3 length equals 11 residues. With 3 bases removed from V and 10 bases from J, the gap between germline ends came to 9 bases. The chain's CDR3 is CASSFLRGAFF. Written as DNA, the CDR3 is TGTGCCAGCAGCTTTCTGCGGGGAGCTTTCTTT. Supplemented by reference TRBV7-9 and TRBJ1-1, the full variable domain reads DTGVSQNPRHKITKRGQNVTFRCDPISEHNRLYWYRQTLGQGPEFLTYFQNEAQLEKSRLLSDRFSAERPKGSFSTLEIQRTEQGDSAMYLCASSFLRGAFFGQGTRLTVV.

This chain uses TRBV19 with TRBJ2-7, with unresolved D. Looked up from germline, CDR1 is LNHDA and CDR2 is SQIVND (reference sequence). Between the trimmed V and J ends, which lost 8 bases and 5 bases, there was a span of 19 bases. This CDR3 region has 14 residues. Here the CDR3 reads CASSPGRLSHEQYF. In DNA form, the CDR3 reads TGTGCCAGTTCCCCAGGTAGGCTGTCCCACGAGCAGTACTTC.

This sequence joins TRBV28 and TRBJ2-3; D uncertain. V lost 6 bases and J 1 base, leaving 11 bases between the germline ends. Germline lookup yields CDR1 MDHEN and CDR2 SYDVKM. The CDR3 covers 14 residues. The CDR3 DNA reads as TGTGCCAGCAGCCACCCCTCGGGCACAGATACGCAGTATTTT. It codes for CASSHPSGTDTQYF.

This chain connects TRBV6-6 to TRBJ2-7, with a weak D call TRBD1 (5 bases). In germline, CDR1 is MNHNY, CDR2 SVGAGI (reference sequence). V was pared by 5 bases and J by 3 bases, with 8 bases between. This CDR3 is 12 amino acids long. For the CDR3, the DNA is TGTGCCAGCAGTCAGGGTTACTACGAGCAGTACTTC. Its protein product is CASSQGYYEQYF.

By its share, this clone is medium-sized (0.01 to 0.1%). At one boundary the junction diverges from the germline segment, which might be a read error. V and J are TRBV7-7 and TRBJ1-3; 11 bases line up with TRBD1. The CDR3 has 15 residues. The germline CDR1 and CDR2 sequences are SSHAT and FNYEAQ (reference sequence). The CDR3 DNA is TGTGCTAGCAGCACGGGACAGGGGGTAGGAAACACCATATATTTT. It specifies CASSTGQGVGNTIYF.

The chain recombines TRBV9 with TRBJ2-3; no firm D call. Germline V gene data show CDR1 as SGDLS and CDR2 as YYNGEE. This CDR3 has 11 amino acids. V was cut by 4 bases and J by 8 bases, with 8 bases left in between. The CDR3 nucleotides read TGTGCCAGCAGCTTCCGCGGTACGCAGTATTTT. It translates to CASSFRGTQYF.

V usage is TRBV30 and J usage is TRBJ1-1, with D possibly TRBD1 on 6 matching bases. The germline gives CDR1 GTSNPN, CDR2 SVGIG (reference sequence). This CDR3 is built from 19 residues. The V end lost 2 bases, the J end lost 3 bases, and 28 bases lay between the germline ends. DNA of the CDR3: TGTGCCTGGAGTAACCTCGGCGGGGGCGGCGGTTTGTGGGACACTGAAGCTTTCTTT. Translating it yields CAWSNLGGGGGLWDTEAFF.

This clone came up once. The chain is built from TRBV7-9 and TRBJ2-7, with a weak D call TRBD2 (5 bases). The germline V gene encodes CDR1 SEHNR and CDR2 FQNEAQ (reference sequence). The CDR3 totals 13 residues. The ends were cut back, 5 bases at V and 5 bases at J, with 13 bases in the middle. CDR3 residues: CASSPPDGNEQYF. The DNA for the CDR3 is TGTGCCAGCAGCCCCCCGGACGGGAACGAGCAGTACTTC.

This clone showed up just a few times. The V and J genes are TRBV7-6 and TRBJ1-6; no clear D gene. This CDR3 has 14 residues. Deletions cut 4 bases from V and 7 bases from J, with 11 bases between. CDR1 and CDR2 from the germline V gene are SGHVS and FNYEAQ. For the CDR3, the DNA is TGTGCCAGCAGCTCAGACTCGGGGAATTCACCCCTCCACTTT. It codes for CASSSDSGNSPLHF.

The CDR3, as DNA: TGTGCCAGCAGCTTCGGGCCATCCACTGAAGCTTTCTTT. It encodes CASSFGPSTEAFF. The chain uses TRBV5-4 and TRBJ1-1; D is unclear. The length of the CDR3 is 13 residues. Per the germline V gene, CDR1 is SGHNT and CDR2 is YYREEE (reference sequence). The V end was cut by 2 bases, the J end by 4 bases, with 9 bases between.

V is TRBV11-3 and J is TRBJ2-2; TRBD2 might be the D (5 bases). The CDR3 sequence is 16 residues long. In germline, CDR1 is SGHNT, CDR2 YENEEA. Trimming took 4 bases from V and 3 from J, leaving 15 bases between them. The CDR3 loop is CASSSTSGVHTGELFF. The CDR3 bases are TGTGCCAGCAGCTCAACCTCCGGGGTCCACACCGGGGAGCTGTTTTTT.

The V and J genes are TRBV7-6 and TRBJ2-1; 11 bases agree with TRBD1. The CDR3 is 17 amino acids. The V gene end was trimmed by 1 base and the J gene end by 10 bases; junction bases not matched to a gene: 12. Germline V gives CDR1 SGHVS, CDR2 FNYEAQ. CDR3 residues: CASSLVLGDRGVAEQFF. The CDR3 DNA sequence: TGTGCCAGCAGCTTAGTATTGGGGGACAGGGGGGTAGCGGAGCAGTTCTTC.

The chain links TRBV6-4 to TRBJ2-5; D is perhaps TRBD1 (6 bases). V dropped 3 bases and J dropped 5 bases, with 10 bases sitting between them. The V gene's germline CDR1 is MRHNA and CDR2 SNTAGT. This CDR3 comprises 13 residues. CDR3 nucleotides: TGTGCCAGCAGTGAGGGGGCGCGGGAGACCCAGTACTTC. This gives the protein CASSEGARETQYF.

CDR3: CASSQIPGQIHGYTF. The CDR3 nucleotides read TGCGCCAGCAGCCAAATCCCGGGACAGATTCATGGCTACACCTTC. The rearrangement uses TRBV4-3 and TRBJ1-2, with TRBD1 matching 7 bases. The trim removed 2 bases at V and 6 bases at J, leaving 9 bases unmatched. CDR3 length: 15 residues. In germline, CDR1 is LGHNA, CDR2 YSLEER.